The 24 T cell receptor beta chains presented below share a single source sample, sequenced in a study of blood T cells in healthy people across ages. A second 7 to 11 cycle PCR used barcoded and J-beta primers. A single record per CDR3 protein comes from TCRdb applying MiXCR to the 5' RACE reads. The profile shows nearly 800,000 distinct CDR3 sequences, about 56% of them singletons. The source material was blood. These receptors originate from a man aged 35 to 55 in good health.

The genes are TRBV27 and TRBJ2-5; no firm D call. This CDR3 contains 11 residues. Germline V gives CDR1 MNHEY, CDR2 SMNVEV (reference sequence). V gave up 10 bases and J gave up 11 bases, with 17 bases separating them. CDR3 amino acids: CATHTGSEQYF. CDR3 coding DNA: TGTGCCACCCATACTGGCTCGGAGCAGTACTTC.

The V call is TRBV7-6, the J call TRBJ1-6, with TRBD1 matching over 10 bases. Per the germline V gene, CDR1 is SGHVS and CDR2 is FNYEAQ. The CDR3 is 16 amino acids. The trim removed 5 bases at V and 9 bases at J, leaving 10 bases unmatched. CDR3 sequence (DNA): TGTGCCAGCAGCACAGGACAGGGGGGCTCTCCTTCACCCCTCCACTTT. Encoded protein: CASSTGQGGSPSPLHF. The full variable domain, rest sourced from reference TRBV7-6 and TRBJ1-6, is GAGVSQSPRYKVTKRGQDVALRCDPISGHVSLYWYRQALGQGPEFLTYFNYEAQQDKSGLPNDRFSAERPEGSISTLTIQRTEQRDSAMYRCASSTGQGGSPSPLHFGNGTRLTVT.

The chain employs TRBV7-9 and TRBJ2-1, with D maybe TRBD2 (5 bases). V lost 3 bases and J lost 5, with 11 bases in between. CDR3 size: 14 residues. Germline-derived CDR1 and CDR2 are SEHNR and FQNEAQ (reference sequence). CDR3 sequence reads: CASSFTGLNNEQFF. CDR3 nucleotide sequence: TGTGCCAGCAGCTTCACCGGACTCAACAATGAGCAGTTCTTC.

This chain connects TRBV19 to TRBJ1-5, with 7 bases matching TRBD1. The CDR3 contains 14 residues. The trim removed 7 bases at V and 1 base at J, leaving 4 bases unmatched. Germline V gives CDR1 LNHDA, CDR2 SQIVND (reference sequence). CDR3 nucleotides: TGTGCCAGTAATCCGACAGGGAGCAATCAGCCCCAGCATTTT. Its translation is CASNPTGSNQPQHF.

This chain uses TRBV4-1 with TRBJ2-1; D is ambiguous. The length of the CDR3 is 16 residues. Trimming cost V 1 base and J 0 bases, with 10 bases left between them. Germline values: CDR1 MGHRA, CDR2 YSYEKL. The CDR3: CASSQGALRSYNEQFF. CDR3 nucleotides: TGCGCCAGCAGCCAAGGGGCCCTCCGCTCCTACAATGAGCAGTTCTTC.

The J gene is TRBJ2-1, the V gene TRBV28; 7 nucleotides line up with TRBD2. The CDR3 runs to 15 residues. In germline, CDR1 is MDHEN, CDR2 SYDVKM. V gave up 6 bases and J gave up 8 bases; unmatched junction bases: 13. Written as DNA, the CDR3 is TGTGCCAGCAGGGGAGGGACTACCCAAGCAGATGAGCAGTTCTTC. As protein: CASRGGTTQADEQFF.

The rearrangement uses TRBV20-1 and TRBJ2-6, with TRBD1 matching 11 bases. Trimming took 6 bases from V and 0 from J; bases not matched to a gene: 7. The V gene's germline CDR1 is DFQATT and CDR2 SNEGSKA (reference sequence). The CDR3 sequence is 17 residues long. The DNA of the CDR3 is TGCAGTGCCATAGGGACAGGGGGGATCTCTGGGGCCAACGTCCTGACTTTC. Its translation is CSAIGTGGISGANVLTF.

The chain is built from TRBV6-2 or TRBV6-3 and TRBJ2-3; TRBD2 aligns across 10 bases. Germline V gene sequence: CDR1 MNHEY, CDR2 SVGEGT. This CDR3 is 17 amino acids long. V lost 0 bases and J lost 2; bases outside the gene matches: 5. The CDR3 loop reads CASSYSKAGGPTDTQYF. The CDR3 nucleotides are TGTGCCAGCAGTTACTCGAAAGCGGGAGGGCCCACAGATACGCAGTATTTT.

V gene TRBV14 combines with J gene TRBJ2-1; possibly TRBD1 or TRBD2 for D (6 bases each). This CDR3 contains 13 residues. V was clipped by 7 bases and J by 13 bases, with 20 bases between them. Germline CDR1 reads SGHDN; CDR2 reads FVKESK. The CDR3 protein is CASTNRGVPTQFF. For the CDR3, the DNA is TGTGCCAGCACTAATAGGGGGGTTCCGACTCAGTTCTTC.

The J gene is TRBJ2-2, the V gene TRBV12-5; TRBD1 or TRBD2 may be the D gene (5 bases each). Trimming stripped 0 bases from V and 3 bases from J, with 8 bases between. CDR1 LGHNT and CDR2 FRNRAP come from the germline V gene. This CDR3 is 15 amino acids long. CDR3 in DNA: TGTGCTAGTGGTTTGGTTCAGGGACACACCGGGGAGCTGTTTTTT. This sequence encodes CASGLVQGHTGELFF.

The gene calls are TRBV2 and TRBJ2-5; the D gene is possibly TRBD2 (5 bases). The germline CDR1 and CDR2 sequences are SNHLY and FYNNEI. The CDR3 has 14 residues. The germline V and J ends were trimmed by 6 bases and 6 bases, with 17 bases remaining between them. The CDR3 spells CASSVEPRGQTQYF. The CDR3 nucleotides read TGTGCCAGCAGCGTAGAACCCAGAGGGCAGACCCAGTACTTC.

The CDR3 is CASSFEGGTKETQYF. CDR3 nucleotides: TGTGCCAGCAGTTTCGAAGGGGGGACCAAAGAGACCCAGTACTTC. The V and J genes are TRBV12-3 or TRBV12-4 and TRBJ2-7, with D perhaps being TRBD1 or TRBD2 (6 bases each). The end of the DNA aligns better with TRBJ2-5, so the J call may be wrong. The CDR3 contains 15 residues.

The chain couples TRBV27 to TRBJ2-3; 11 bases line up with TRBD2. The germline V gene encodes CDR1 MNHEY and CDR2 SMNVEV (reference sequence). The ends lost 2 bases at V and 4 bases at J; junction bases unmatched: 11. The CDR3 loop spans 18 amino acids. CDR3 nucleotides: TGTGCCAGCAGTTTACTATCAATAGCGGGAGGGCCCGCAGATACGCAGTATTTT. Protein sequence: CASSLLSIAGGPADTQYF.

This clonotype was observed a few times. The chain has TRBV2 and TRBJ2-1; 8 bases align to TRBD1. After removal of 7 bases from V and 9 bases from J, the junction contained 8 bases not matched to a gene. Per germline, CDR1 SNHLY and CDR2 FYNNEI. This CDR3 spans 13 amino acids. The CDR3 protein is CASIDLRGLEQFF. As DNA, the CDR3 is TGTGCCAGCATCGACCTCAGGGGGCTTGAGCAGTTCTTC. Looking up the rest from reference TRBV2 and TRBJ2-1 gives the full variable domain: EPEVTQTPSHQVTQMGQEVILRCVPISNHLYFYWYRQILGQKVEFLVSFYNNEISEKSEIFDDQFSVERPDGSNFTLKIRSTKLEDSAMYFCASIDLRGLEQFFGPGTRLTVL.

V usage is TRBV9 and J usage is TRBJ1-6, with unresolved D. The CDR3 extends over 14 amino acids. Germline V gene sequence: CDR1 SGDLS, CDR2 YYNGEE. The V and J ends lost 4 bases and 10 bases respectively, with 15 bases between them. The CDR3 here is CASSPQARESPLHF. The CDR3 DNA reads as TGTGCCAGCAGCCCACAAGCGAGGGAATCACCCCTCCACTTT.

The chain uses TRBV20-1 and TRBJ2-5, with TRBD2 as a possible D gene (5 bases). The J call is uncertain, as TRBJ2-7 better fits the DNA end. The CDR3 runs 14 residues. The germline gives CDR1 DFQATT, CDR2 SNEGSKA (reference sequence). CDR3 sequence reads: CSARVRGYLDEQYF. CDR3 coding DNA: TGCAGTGCTAGAGTCCGAGGGTACTTGGACGAGCAGTACTTC.

The rearrangement joins TRBV24-1 to TRBJ2-1; 7 nucleotides line up with TRBD2. The end of the DNA fits TRBJ2-7 better, so the J call may be wrong. The CDR3 has 18 residues. Germline-derived CDR1 and CDR2 are KGHDR and SFDVKD. CDR3 DNA sequence: TGTGCCACCAGTGATTGGATGGTGGGGGGGAGCTCCTACAATGAGCAGTACTTC. It encodes CATSDWMVGGSSYNEQYF.

This chain uses TRBV6-6 with TRBJ2-1; the D gene is possibly TRBD1 (5 bases). This CDR3 contains 11 residues. Germline values: CDR1 MNHNY, CDR2 SVGAGI (reference sequence). Trimming took 11 bases from V and 6 from J, leaving 11 bases between them. The CDR3 nucleotides read TGTGCCGTAGGGGTGGGCAATGAGCAGTTCTTC. This translates into CAVGVGNEQFF.

The chain has TRBV12-3 or TRBV12-4 and TRBJ2-2; D is possibly TRBD1 or TRBD2 (5 bases each). V was trimmed by 6 bases and J by 0 bases, leaving 11 bases between them. The CDR3 runs 15 residues. The CDR3 region has the DNA TGTGCCAGCAGACCACTAGGGGCGAACACCGGGGAGCTGTTTTTT. Amino acids: CASRPLGANTGELFF.

This chain joins TRBV18 and TRBJ2-5, with unresolved D. The CDR3 extends over 12 amino acids. Deletions cut 5 bases from V and 11 bases from J, with 15 bases between. Germline V gives CDR1 KGHSH, CDR2 LQKENI. In DNA, the CDR3 is TGTGCCAGCTCAGCCCCTTCCGATGAGCAGTACTTC. This gives the protein CASSAPSDEQYF.

This clonotype was counted only a few times. The chain employs TRBV28 and TRBJ2-3; 7 positions agree with TRBD1. CDR3 size: 15 residues. Germline CDR1 reads MDHEN; CDR2 reads SYDVKM. J was trimmed by 9 bases and V by 2 bases; bases with no gene match: 11. CDR3 in DNA: TGTGCCAGCAGTTTAGTTCGACCAGGGGGTGGAACGCAGTATTTT. Amino acid sequence: CASSLVRPGGGTQYF.

This clonotype was seen just once. This chain uses TRBV20-1 with TRBJ2-7, with 7 positions matching TRBD1. Losses at the gene ends were 5 bases for V and 7 bases for J; bases not matched to a gene: 11. This CDR3 spans 13 amino acids. The germline CDR1 and CDR2 sequences are DFQATT and SNEGSKA (reference sequence). CDR3 residues: CSAVRDSDNEQYF. The CDR3 bases are TGCAGTGCTGTCCGGGACAGTGACAATGAGCAGTACTTC.

This clonotype was detected only a few times. This sequence joins TRBV4-1 and TRBJ2-7; the D gene is possibly TRBD2 (6 bases). The germline V and J ends were trimmed by 3 bases and 1 base, with 13 bases remaining between them. CDR3 length equals 15 residues. Looked up from germline, CDR1 is MGHRA and CDR2 is YSYEKL. The CDR3 bases are TGCGCCAGCAGCCATCTCTGGGACTCATCCTACGAGCAGTACTTC. This codes for CASSHLWDSSYEQYF.

V usage is TRBV20-1 and J usage is TRBJ1-5; the match to TRBD1 covers 8 bases. Germline V lookup: CDR1 DFQATT, CDR2 SNEGSKA (reference sequence). The CDR3 covers 14 residues. The J segment lost 6 bases and the V segment lost 6 bases, leaving 10 bases of the junction unmatched. CDR3 DNA sequence: TGCAGTGCCAGCCCAGGGGGCGTTGGTCAGCCCCAGCATTTT. Amino acid sequence: CSASPGGVGQPQHF.